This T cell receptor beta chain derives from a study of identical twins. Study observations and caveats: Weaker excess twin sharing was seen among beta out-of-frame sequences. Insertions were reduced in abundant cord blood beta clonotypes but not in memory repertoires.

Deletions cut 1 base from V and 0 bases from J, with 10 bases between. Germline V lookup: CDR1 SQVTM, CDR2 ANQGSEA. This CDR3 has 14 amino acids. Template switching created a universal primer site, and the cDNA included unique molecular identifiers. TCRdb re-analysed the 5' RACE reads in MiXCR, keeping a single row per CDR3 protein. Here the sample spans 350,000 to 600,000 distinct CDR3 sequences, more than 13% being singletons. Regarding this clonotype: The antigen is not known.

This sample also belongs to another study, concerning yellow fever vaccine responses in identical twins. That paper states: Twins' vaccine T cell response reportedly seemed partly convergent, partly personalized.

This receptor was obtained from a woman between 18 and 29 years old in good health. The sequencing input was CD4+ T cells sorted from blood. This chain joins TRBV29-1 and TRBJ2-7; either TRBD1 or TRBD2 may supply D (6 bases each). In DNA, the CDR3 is TGCAGCGTTGAAGGCGGGACAAGCTCCTACGAGCAGTACTTC. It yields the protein CSVEGGTSSYEQYF.